This TCR beta chain was obtained from a study of shared clonotypes between healthy human individuals. The germline gives CDR1 LNHDA, CDR2 SQIVND (reference sequence). With 6 bases removed from V and 7 bases from J, the gap between germline ends came to 9 bases. The CDR3 length is 11 residues. TCRdb keeps only in-frame clones here, not all; method: immunoSEQ multiplex PCR. This sample yields approximately 500,000 clones, of which approximately 85% are seen a single time; 13% belongs to the top ten. This chain joins TRBV19 and TRBJ1-1; D might be TRBD1 (5 bases). This TCR derives from a woman between 40 and 50 years old in good health. Some clones in this sample may be carry-over from other donors' samples. Sequencing was done on a sample of PBMCs. The CDR3 spells CASSLDSEAFF. In DNA form, the CDR3 reads TGTGCCAGTAGCCTCGACAGTGAAGCTTTCTTT.